Each of the 10 T cell receptor beta chains below was sequenced from the same sample in a study of tumor-infiltrating lymphocytes in primary liver carcinoma (dated by TCRdb to 2015 to 2018). The listed sequencing device is Illumina HiSeq 2500. Starting from about 500 ng total RNA, TCRbeta-specific cDNA was produced by reverse transcription with a constant-region primer and ProtoScript II reverse transcriptase. Three nested multiplex PCR rounds, following a slightly modified ARM-PCR procedure, were used to build the TCRbeta libraries. Each of the first two PCR rounds ran for approximately 10 cycles and used multiplex TRBV1-TRBV30 forward primers together with a Cbeta reverse primer. TCRdb reran the public reads through fastp at Q25 and MiXCR, keeping productive beta chains. Every CDR3 protein is listed once, alongside the most common genes and DNA of its rows. Across this sample there are 20,000 to 25,000 distinct CDR3 sequences, with about 80% seen only once. The biggest ten clones account for 40% of the sample.

Without any cell sorting, total RNA and DNA were extracted together from about 20-30 mg of bulk tissue using the AllPrep DNA/RNA mini kit. Sequences were obtained from liver tumor tissue from sampling region 1. In light of the paper, this sample's cell subset or site label describes: tumor region T1, superior pole. The receptors were sampled from a woman in her twenties or thirties with primary liver carcinoma and hepatitis B virus infection.

Notes on this clonotype: The final CDR3 position lacks the conserved phenylalanine or tryptophan, pointing to a likely read error. The DNA is omitted, as the CDR3 cannot be located on it reliably, and the CDR3 follows TCRdb's listing. This chain uses TRBV11-2 with TRBJ2-7. The CDR3 spans 13 residues, counting both ends. The germline CDR1 and CDR2 sequences are SGHAT and FQNNGV. The CDR3 here is CASKIVGNYEQHL.

This clonotype was recorded at least ten times. The chain carries TRBV24-1 and TRBJ2-6; either TRBD1 or TRBD2 may fit D (5 bases each). V was pared by 7 bases and J by 4 bases, with 7 bases between. Germline V gene data show CDR1 as KGHDR and CDR2 as SFDVKD. The CDR3 extends over 13 amino acids. In nucleotides, the CDR3 is TGTGCCACCAGAGGGGACGGGGCCAACGTCCTGACTTTC. Amino acids: CATRGDGANVLTF.

For this clonotype: At one of its ends the junction is not consistent with the germline gene, which may arise from a read error. V is TRBV29-1 and J is TRBJ2-1; TRBD2 is a possible D gene (5 bases). CDR1 SQVTM and CDR2 ANQGSEA come from the germline V gene. The length of the CDR3 is 12 residues. CDR3 residues: CSVVGWEYRTIF. The CDR3, as DNA: TGCAGCGTCGTGGGGTGGGAGTACCGAACGATCTTC.

The J gene is TRBJ1-2, the V gene TRBV24-1, with a weak D call TRBD1 (6 bases). Germline CDR1 reads KGHDR; CDR2 reads SFDVKD. This CDR3 is 12 amino acids long. The CDR3 nucleotides are TGTAACTCCAGTGGGGGCCGGCTTGGCTACACCTTC. It translates to CNSSGGRLGYTF.

As to this clonotype: A junction boundary mismatches the germline segment, possibly from a read error. V gene TRBV11-3 combines with J gene TRBJ2-1, with D maybe TRBD1 (6 bases). Germline values: CDR1 SGHNT, CDR2 YENEEA. CDR3 length equals 16 residues. The CDR3 nucleotides read TGTGCAAGCAGTTCAACGGGACACGGCTTCTTCGAGGAGCAGTTCTTC. Protein sequence: CASSSTGHGFFEEQFF. Based on the CDR3 plus reference TRBV11-3 and TRBJ2-1, the full variable domain is EAGVVQSPRYKIIEKKQPVAFWCNPISGHNTLYWYLQNLGQGPELLIRYENEEAVDDSQLPKDRFSAERLKGVDSTLKIQPAELGDSAVYLCASSSTGHGFFEEQFFGPGTRLTVL.

Note on this clonotype: One junction end does not reproduce the germline sequence, and a read error may be involved. The gene calls are TRBV11-1 and TRBJ2-1; TRBD2 agrees at 7 bases. The better agreement between TRBJ2-5 and the DNA end casts doubt on the J call. The germline V gene has CDR1 SGHAT and CDR2 FQDESV (reference sequence). CDR3 length: 12 amino acids. In DNA form, the CDR3 reads TGTGCCGGCAGCGGGACGGGACGGAGCCAGTACTTC. The encoded protein is CAGSGTGRSQYF.

The V and J genes are TRBV7-8 and TRBJ1-6, with D possibly being TRBD1 (6 bases). Germline values: CDR1 SGHVS, CDR2 FQNEAQ. The CDR3 contains 15 residues. The CDR3 DNA sequence: TGTGACAGTAGCATCCAGGGGAGGGAGAATTCACCCCTCCACTTT. Protein sequence: CDSSIQGRENSPLHF.

As regards this clonotype: Given a much more abundant clone one base away, this may be a read error. The chain joins TRBV7-2 to TRBJ2-5; D uncertain. Germline CDR1 is SGHTA and CDR2 is FQGNSA. The CDR3 totals 14 residues. The CDR3 reads CASILVWSKETQYF. The CDR3 bases are TGTGCCAGCATCTTAGTTTGGTCCAAAGAGACCCAGTACTTC.

A single count supports this clonotype. At one boundary the junction diverges from the germline segment, which might be a read error. The chain has TRBV29-1 and TRBJ2-5, with 9 bases matching TRBD1. CDR1 and CDR2 (germline): SQVTM, ANQGSEA. This CDR3 is 13 amino acids long. Here the CDR3 DNA reads TGCAACGTCGTCAATTGGACAGGGGAGACCCAGAACTTC. Protein sequence: CNVVNWTGETQNF.

The chain links TRBV11-1 to TRBJ2-1; possibly TRBD1 for D (5 bases). Trimming left V 6 bases short and J 3 bases short, with 15 bases between. This CDR3 is 15 amino acids long. Germline V gives CDR1 SGHAT, CDR2 FQDESV (reference sequence). The CDR3 nucleotides read TGTGCCAGCAGTCGGAAACAGGCCTTCTACAATGAGCAGTTCTTC. Translated: CASSRKQAFYNEQFF.